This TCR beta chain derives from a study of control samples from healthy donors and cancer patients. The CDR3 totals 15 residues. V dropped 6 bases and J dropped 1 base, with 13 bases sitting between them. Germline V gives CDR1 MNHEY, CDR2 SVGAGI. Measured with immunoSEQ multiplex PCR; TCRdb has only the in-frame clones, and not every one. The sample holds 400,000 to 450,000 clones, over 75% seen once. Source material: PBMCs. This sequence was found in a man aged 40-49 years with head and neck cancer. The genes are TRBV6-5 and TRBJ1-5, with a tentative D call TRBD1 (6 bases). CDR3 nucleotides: TGTGCCAGCAGCTTGGAGGGGGGGAGCAATCAGCCCCAGCATTTT. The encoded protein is CASSLEGGSNQPQHF.